Presented here are 9 T cell receptor beta chains from one specimen sequenced in a study of blood T cell repertoires in COVID-19. TCRdb keeps only in-frame clones here, not all; method: immunoSEQ multiplex PCR. The data contain around 110,000 clones, around 84% of them seen just once; the ten biggest clones take up roughly 3.5%. The sample taken for sequencing was PBMCs or T cells enriched from blood (not recorded which). These TCRs come from a woman in her 30s who had recovered from COVID-19.

The chain links TRBV28 to TRBJ1-5; weak D call: TRBD1 (5 bases). CDR3 length: 15 amino acids. V was cut by 2 bases and J by 7 bases, with 15 bases left in between. CDR1 MDHEN and CDR2 SYDVKM come from the germline V gene. In DNA, the CDR3 is TGTGCCAGCAGTTTAAGCCGTGGGGGGTCCCAGCCCCAGCATTTT. This encodes CASSLSRGGSQPQHF.

The V and J genes are TRBV4-1 and TRBJ1-1; 8 positions match TRBD1. CDR1 is MGHRA and CDR2 is YSYEKL in the germline V gene. J lost 11 bases, V lost 1 base, and 3 bases had no gene match. The CDR3 runs 12 residues. This chain's CDR3 is CASSQADRAAFF. In nucleotides, the CDR3 is TGCGCCAGCAGCCAAGCGGACAGGGCGGCTTTCTTT.

This clone was observed a few times. This chain joins TRBV30 and TRBJ1-4; TRBD1 aligns across 8 bases. The CDR3 has 14 residues. The V gene end was trimmed by 3 bases and the J gene end by 7 bases; junction bases not matched to a gene: 7. Germline V gene sequence: CDR1 GTSNPN, CDR2 SVGIG (reference sequence). The chain's CDR3 is CAWSARRGLEKLFF. The DNA of the CDR3 is TGTGCCTGGAGCGCCCGCAGGGGGCTTGAAAAACTGTTTTTT.

V gene TRBV4-3 combines with J gene TRBJ1-2, with 7 positions matching TRBD1. CDR1 is LGHNA and CDR2 is YSLEER in the germline V gene. This CDR3 is 15 amino acids long. Trimming took 0 bases from V and 5 from J; bases not matched to a gene: 6. CDR3 in amino acids: CASSQDRDSVYGYTF. DNA for the CDR3: TGCGCCAGCAGCCAAGATCGGGACAGCGTATATGGCTACACCTTC.

The chain uses TRBV15 and TRBJ2-5; D is perhaps TRBD2 (5 bases). V was clipped by 0 bases and J by 3 bases, with 14 bases between them. The germline V gene has CDR1 LNHNV and CDR2 YYDKDF (reference sequence). The CDR3 consists of 16 residues. The DNA of the CDR3 is TGTGCCACCAGCAGAGATTACGTAGCGATAAAAGAGACCCAGTACTTC. This sequence encodes CATSRDYVAIKETQYF.

CDR3 region: CASSQRAGRGNEQFF. DNA of the CDR3: TGCGCCAGCAGCCAGCGAGCGGGGCGGGGCAATGAGCAGTTCTTC. The V call is TRBV5-1, the J call TRBJ2-1; 7 positions agree with TRBD2. Looked up from germline, CDR1 is SGHRS and CDR2 is YFSETQ. The CDR3 is 15 residues long. The J segment lost 6 bases and the V segment lost 4 bases, leaving 10 bases of the junction unmatched.

This chain connects TRBV20-1 to TRBJ2-5, with TRBD2 identical over 7 bases. Germline CDR1 DFQATT, CDR2 SNEGSKA (reference sequence). The CDR3 has 11 residues. The J segment lost 5 bases and the V segment lost 4 bases, leaving 1 base of the junction unmatched. The CDR3 loop is CSAMGGETQYF. The CDR3 region has the DNA TGCAGTGCTATGGGAGGGGAGACCCAGTACTTC.

This clone showed up just once. The chain couples TRBV5-6 to TRBJ1-2; D is possibly TRBD1 (5 bases). This CDR3 is 14 amino acids long. Trimming shortened V by 2 bases and J by 2 bases, and 10 bases separated the two germline ends. Germline CDR1 and CDR2: SGHDT and YYEEEE. Here the CDR3 DNA reads TGTGCCAGCAGCTTAAGGGGCTCAAACTATGGCTACACCTTC. Amino acid sequence: CASSLRGSNYGYTF.

V gene TRBV9 combines with J gene TRBJ1-2, with 9 nucleotides matching TRBD1. The germline gives CDR1 SGDLS, CDR2 YYNGEE. This CDR3 has 16 amino acids. Trimming took 4 bases from V and 8 from J; bases not matched to a gene: 15. The CDR3 DNA reads as TGTGCCAGCAGCCCAAGCCCCGGGACAGGGTCTGAAGGCTACACCTTC. This gives the protein CASSPSPGTGSEGYTF.